The source of this TCR beta chain is a study of radiation and T cells in renal cell carcinoma. Study outcomes and limitations: From baseline, blood top tumor clonotypes peaked at 2 weeks post-radiation.

Noted time point: blood 2 weeks post-SBRT. This sample's treatment: 15 Gy SBRT to primary tumor, nephrectomy 4 weeks later. CDR1 and CDR2 from the germline V gene are KGHSH and LQKENI. The CDR3 extends over 15 amino acids. The V end lost 1 base, the J end lost 4 bases, and 12 bases lay between the germline ends. Generated by immunoSEQ multiplex PCR, the TCRdb table keeps only in-frame clones and is missing some. The sample records more than 150,000 clones, about 87% being singletons. As concerns this clone: What it binds is not known.

This chain joins TRBV18 and TRBJ2-3; possible D gene TRBD2, 6 bases. The sequenced sample was blood, obtained from a patient whose treatment included radiotherapy and nephrectomy. This sequence originates from a woman between 50 and 59 years old with renal cell carcinoma. For the CDR3, the DNA is TGTGCCAGCTCACCACTCGGCGGGGTGGCAGATACGCAGTATTTT. It codes for CASSPLGGVADTQYF. Based on the CDR3 plus reference TRBV18 and TRBJ2-3, the full variable domain is NAGVMQNPRHLVRRRGQEARLRCSPMKGHSHVYWYRQLPEEGLKFMVYLQKENIIDESGMPKERFSAEFPKEGPSILRIQQVVRGDSAAYFCASSPLGGVADTQYFGPGTRLTVL.